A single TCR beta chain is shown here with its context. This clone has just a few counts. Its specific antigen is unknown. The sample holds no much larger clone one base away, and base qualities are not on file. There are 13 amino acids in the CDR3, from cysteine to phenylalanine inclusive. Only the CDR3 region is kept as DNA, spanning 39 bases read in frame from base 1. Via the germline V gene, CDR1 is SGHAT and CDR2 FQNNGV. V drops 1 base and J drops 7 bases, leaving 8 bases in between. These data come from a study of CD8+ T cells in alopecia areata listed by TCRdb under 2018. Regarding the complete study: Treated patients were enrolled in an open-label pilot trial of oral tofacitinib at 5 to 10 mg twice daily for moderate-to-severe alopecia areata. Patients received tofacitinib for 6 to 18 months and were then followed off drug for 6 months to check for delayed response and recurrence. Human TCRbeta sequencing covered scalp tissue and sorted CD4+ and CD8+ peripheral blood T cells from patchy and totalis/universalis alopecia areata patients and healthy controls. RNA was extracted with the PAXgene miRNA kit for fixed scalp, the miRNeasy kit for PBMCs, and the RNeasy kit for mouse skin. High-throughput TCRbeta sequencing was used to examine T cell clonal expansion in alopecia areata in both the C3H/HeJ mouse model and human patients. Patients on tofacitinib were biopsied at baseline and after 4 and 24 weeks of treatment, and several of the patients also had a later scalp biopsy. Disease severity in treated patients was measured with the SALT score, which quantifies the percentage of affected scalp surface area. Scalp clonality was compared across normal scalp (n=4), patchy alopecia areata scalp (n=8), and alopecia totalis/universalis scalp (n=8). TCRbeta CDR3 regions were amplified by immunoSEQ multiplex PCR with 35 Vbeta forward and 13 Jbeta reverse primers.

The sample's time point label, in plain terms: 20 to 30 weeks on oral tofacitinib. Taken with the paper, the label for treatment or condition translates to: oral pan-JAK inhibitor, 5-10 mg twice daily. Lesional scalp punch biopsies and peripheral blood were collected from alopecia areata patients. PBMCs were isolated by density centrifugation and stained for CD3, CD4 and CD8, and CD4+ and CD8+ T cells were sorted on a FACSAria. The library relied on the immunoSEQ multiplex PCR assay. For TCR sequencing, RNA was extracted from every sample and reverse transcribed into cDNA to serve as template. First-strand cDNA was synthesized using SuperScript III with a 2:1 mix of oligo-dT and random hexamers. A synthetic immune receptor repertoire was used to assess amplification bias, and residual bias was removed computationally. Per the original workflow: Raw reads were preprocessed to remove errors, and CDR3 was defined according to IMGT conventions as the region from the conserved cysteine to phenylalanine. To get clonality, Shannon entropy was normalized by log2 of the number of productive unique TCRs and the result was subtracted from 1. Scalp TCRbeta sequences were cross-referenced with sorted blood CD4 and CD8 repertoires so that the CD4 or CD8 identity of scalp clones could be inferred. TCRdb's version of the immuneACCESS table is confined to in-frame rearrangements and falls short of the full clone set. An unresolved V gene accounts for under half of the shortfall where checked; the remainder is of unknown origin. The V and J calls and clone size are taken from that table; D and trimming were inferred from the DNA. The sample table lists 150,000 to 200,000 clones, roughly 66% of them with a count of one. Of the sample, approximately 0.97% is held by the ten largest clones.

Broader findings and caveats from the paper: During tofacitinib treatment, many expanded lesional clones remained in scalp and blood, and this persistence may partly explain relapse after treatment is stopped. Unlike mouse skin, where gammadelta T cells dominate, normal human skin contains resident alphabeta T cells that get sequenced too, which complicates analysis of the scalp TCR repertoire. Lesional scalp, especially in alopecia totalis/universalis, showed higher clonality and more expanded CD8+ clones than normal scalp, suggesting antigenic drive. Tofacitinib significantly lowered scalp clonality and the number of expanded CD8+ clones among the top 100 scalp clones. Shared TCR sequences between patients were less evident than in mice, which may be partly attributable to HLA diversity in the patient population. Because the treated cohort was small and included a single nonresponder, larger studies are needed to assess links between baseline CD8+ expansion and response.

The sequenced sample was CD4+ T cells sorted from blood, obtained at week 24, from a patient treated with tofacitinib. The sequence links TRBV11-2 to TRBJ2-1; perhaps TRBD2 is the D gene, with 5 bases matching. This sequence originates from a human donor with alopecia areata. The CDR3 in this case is CASSLGPGNEQFF. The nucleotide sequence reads TGTGCCAGCAGCTTAGGCCCGGGGAATGAGCAGTTCTTC. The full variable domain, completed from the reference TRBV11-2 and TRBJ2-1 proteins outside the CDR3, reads EAGVAQSPRYKIIEKRQSVAFWCNPISGHATLYWYQQILGQGPKLLIQFQNNGVVDDSQLPKDRFSAERLKGVDSTLKIQPAKLEDSAVYLCASSLGPGNEQFFGPGTRLTVL.